This TCR beta chain comes out of a study of T-cell memory formation after mild COVID-19. Remarks on this clonotype: Antigen: not known.

Broader study findings: Among contracting clones, CD4+ were mainly CM/EM and CD8+ enriched in EMRA.

Germline V gene lookup returns CDR1 SEHNR and CDR2 FQNEAQ (reference sequence). V lost 6 bases to trimming and J lost 2 bases, with 19 bases between them. This CDR3 region has 16 residues. One entry per CDR3 protein results from TCRdb running MiXCR on the 5' RACE reads. The table lists about 340,000 distinct CDR3 sequences, under 25% of them singletons. This sequence originates from an adult woman who had mild COVID-19 (a few samples of this study predate the infection). Cell type and time point are not known. This chain uses TRBV7-9 with TRBJ2-5; possible D gene TRBD2, 6 bases. What was sequenced was PBMCs or a T cell subset sorted from them (not recorded which). The CDR3 coding sequence is TGTGCCAGCAGTTCGCGGGACCCCCCGAAACAAGAGACCCAGTACTTC. Encoded protein: CASSSRDPPKQETQYF.